The T cell receptor beta chain described here comes from a study of T cells in Graves' hyperthyroidism and ophthalmopathy. General study points: Appearing also in blood were most of the thyroid clonotypes expanded above 0.001. Ophthalmopathy and stable hyperthyroidism were told apart by a 13 V-J model. Ophthalmopathy, which appeared later, was predicted by the model a median approximately 6 months before onset.

Researchers defined stable Graves' hyperthyroidism as no ophthalmopathy progression within 18 months. The investigators amplified TCR beta CDR3 regions from RNA transcripts. During a first-round RT-PCR of the TCR CDR3, the HTBI primer set was used. TCRdb re-called the multiplex PCR reads through MiXCR, storing one row per CDR3 protein. Among 480,000 or so distinct CDR3 sequences listed, around an eighth were seen once. This clonotype was detected ten times or more. Its target is not known. The sequence derives from a woman aged 18-29 years with Graves' hyperthyroidism. What was sequenced was blood.

CDR3 DNA sequence: TGTGCCAGCAAAGACAGTAACACTGAAGCTTTCTTT. The encoded protein is CASKDSNTEAFF. The rearrangement joins TRBV2 to TRBJ1-1; D is possibly TRBD1 (5 bases). This CDR3 contains 12 residues. Trimming cost V 7 bases and J 2 bases, with 8 bases left between them. Per germline, CDR1 SNHLY and CDR2 FYNNEI.